This entry lists 3 T cell receptor beta chains sequenced from one sample in a study of T-cell reconstitution after alpha-beta-depleted transplantation in children. Molecular barcoding with unique molecular identifiers was used for the TCRbeta library. TCRdb processed the PCR reads anew with MiXCR; each CDR3 protein has one entry. The sample has about 610,000 distinct CDR3 sequences, approximately 10% seen once. Sequenced material: PBMCs from the stem cell graft donor, taken from the stem cell graft. The receptors come from a human donor who donated a stem cell graft to a child with acute myeloid leukemia.

This clonotype was detected a few times. This sequence joins TRBV12-3 or TRBV12-4 and TRBJ2-5, with D possibly matching TRBD2 (7 bases). Trimming took off 5 bases at V and 4 bases at J, with 14 bases between the two ends. This CDR3 is built from 14 residues. CDR3 nucleotides: TGTGCCAGCAGTAACCTGGCGGGGGCAGAGACCCAGTACTTC. Translation gives CASSNLAGAETQYF.

The chain joins TRBV3-1 to TRBJ1-2; TRBD1 matches 9 bases. This CDR3 region has 16 residues. J lost 5 bases, V lost 2 bases, and 9 bases had no gene match. Germline CDR1 reads LGHDT; CDR2 reads YNNKEL (reference sequence). The CDR3 DNA sequence: TGTGCCAGCAGCCAAAATCCGACAGGGGGAGGATATGGCTACACCTTC. It is translated as CASSQNPTGGGYGYTF. Drawing the rest from reference TRBV3-1 and TRBJ1-2, the complete variable domain is DTAVSQTPKYLVTQMGNDKSIKCEQNLGHDTMYWYKQDSKKFLKIMFSYNNKELIINETVPNRFSPKSPDKAHLNLHINSLELGDSAVYFCASSQNPTGGGYGYTFGSGTRLTVV.

This clonotype was observed at least ten times. The rearrangement joins TRBV20-1 to TRBJ2-7; the D is unclear. The CDR3 consists of 14 residues. The V end was cut by 0 bases, the J end by 7 bases, with 16 bases between. Germline CDR1 reads DFQATT; CDR2 reads SNEGSKA (reference sequence). CDR3: CSARDPLTATEQYF. The CDR3 region has the DNA TGCAGTGCTAGAGACCCCCTAACAGCGACGGAGCAGTACTTC.